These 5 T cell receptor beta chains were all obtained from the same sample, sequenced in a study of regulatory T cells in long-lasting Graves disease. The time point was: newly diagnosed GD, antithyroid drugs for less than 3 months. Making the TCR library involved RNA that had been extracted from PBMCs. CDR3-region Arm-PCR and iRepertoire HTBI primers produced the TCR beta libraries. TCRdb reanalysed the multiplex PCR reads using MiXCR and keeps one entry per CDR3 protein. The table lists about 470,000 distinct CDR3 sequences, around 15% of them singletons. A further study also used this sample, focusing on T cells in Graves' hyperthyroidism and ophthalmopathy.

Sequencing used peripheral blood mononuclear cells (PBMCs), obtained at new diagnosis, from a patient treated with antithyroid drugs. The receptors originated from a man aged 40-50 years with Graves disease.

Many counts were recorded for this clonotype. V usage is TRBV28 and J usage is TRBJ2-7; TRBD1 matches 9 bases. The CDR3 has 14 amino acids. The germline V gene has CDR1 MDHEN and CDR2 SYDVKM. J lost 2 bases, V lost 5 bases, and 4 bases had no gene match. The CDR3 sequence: CASSQGQGTYEQYF. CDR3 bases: TGTGCCAGCAGTCAGGGACAGGGAACCTACGAGCAGTACTTC.

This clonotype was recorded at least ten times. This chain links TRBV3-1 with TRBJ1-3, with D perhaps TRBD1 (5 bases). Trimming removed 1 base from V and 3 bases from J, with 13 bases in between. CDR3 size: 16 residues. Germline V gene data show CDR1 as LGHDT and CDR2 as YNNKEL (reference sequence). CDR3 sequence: CASSQAGWGIGNTIYF. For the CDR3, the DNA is TGTGCCAGCAGCCAAGCGGGCTGGGGGATTGGAAACACCATATATTTT.

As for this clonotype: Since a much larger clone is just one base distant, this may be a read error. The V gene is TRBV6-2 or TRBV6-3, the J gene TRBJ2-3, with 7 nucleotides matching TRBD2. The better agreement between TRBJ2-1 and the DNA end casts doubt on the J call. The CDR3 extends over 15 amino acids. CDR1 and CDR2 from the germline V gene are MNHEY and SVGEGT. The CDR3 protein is CASSYRSSGAYEQFF. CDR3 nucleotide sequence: TGTGCCAGCAGTTACCGGTCTAGCGGAGCCTACGAGCAGTTCTTC.

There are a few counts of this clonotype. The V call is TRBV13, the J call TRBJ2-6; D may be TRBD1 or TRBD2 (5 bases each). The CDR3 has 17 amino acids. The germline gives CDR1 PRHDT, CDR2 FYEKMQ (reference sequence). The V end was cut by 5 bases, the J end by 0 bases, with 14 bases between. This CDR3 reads CASSPRLGDSGANVLTF. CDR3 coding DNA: TGTGCCAGCAGCCCGCGACTGGGGGACTCTGGGGCCAACGTCCTGACTTTC.

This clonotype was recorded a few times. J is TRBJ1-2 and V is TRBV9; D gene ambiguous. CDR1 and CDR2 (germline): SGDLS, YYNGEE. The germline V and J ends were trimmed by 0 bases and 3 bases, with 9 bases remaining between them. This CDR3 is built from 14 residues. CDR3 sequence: CASSVGNSYYGYTF. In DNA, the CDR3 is TGTGCCAGCAGCGTAGGGAACAGCTACTATGGCTACACCTTC.